The rows below give T cell receptor beta chains drawn from one sample of a study of radiotherapy plus CTLA-4 blockade in lung cancer. The protocol was immunoSEQ multiplex PCR, while the TCRdb copy is restricted to in-frame clones and leaves out a portion. The repertoire holds 55,000 to 80,000 clones, approximately 80% seen once, with 3.5% to 4.5% in the top ten. The material sequenced was peripheral blood, taken from a patient treated with radiotherapy plus ipilimumab. The receptors derive from a human donor with non-small cell lung cancer who had a complete response to radiotherapy plus ipilimumab. Each CDR3 is given with its conserved first and last residue. The D gene is left open where the match is weak. Some rows have no size entry. The others give once, few or many, or a class for an expanded clone.

>.|.|TRBV7-9|TRBJ2-1
CASSLDGAFNEQFF
TGTGCCAGCAGCTTAGACGGGGCTTTCAATGAGCAGTTCTTC
>TRBD1|.|TRBV15|TRBJ1-5
CATSRDGGQGARQPQHF
TGTGCCACCAGCAGAGATGGGGGACAGGGGGCGCGCCAGCCCCAGCATTTT
>.|.|TRBV11-3|TRBJ2-3
CAGSLEVASTDTQYF
TGTGCCGGCAGCTTAGAGGTTGCCTCCACAGATACGCAGTATTTT
>.|.|TRBV2|TRBJ1-2
CASTENLGAAGYTF
TGTGCCAGCACCGAAAATTTAGGGGCTGCGGGCTACACCTTC
>.|few|TRBV7-9|TRBJ1-1
CASSLGVGAFF
TGTGCCAGCAGCTTGGGAGTAGGGGCTTTCTTT
>TRBD1|.|TRBV2|TRBJ1-2
CASSLDRTGYTF
TGTGCCAGCAGTTTGGACAGGACGGGCTACACCTTC
>TRBD2|.|TRBV5-1|TRBJ2-1
CASSSWTRGGEQFF
TGCGCCAGCAGCTCCTGGACTAGAGGCGGTGAGCAGTTCTTC
>TRBD1|once|TRBV11-3|TRBJ2-1
CASSSGTGGHADYNEQFF
TGTGCCAGCAGCTCCGGGACAGGGGGCCACGCAGACTACAATGAGCAGTTCTTC
>TRBD1|.|TRBV5-1|TRBJ2-7
CASSSGGTGVSYEQYF
TGCGCCAGCAGTTCGGGAGGGACAGGGGTCTCCTACGAGCAGTACTTC
>.|.|TRBV5-4|TRBJ1-1
CASSPPGGRYTEAFF
TGTGCCAGCAGCCCACCGGGTGGAAGGTATACTGAAGCTTTCTTT
>TRBD1|.|TRBV6-6|TRBJ2-1
CASSYSRTGGFNEQFF
TGTGCCAGCAGTTACTCGCGGACAGGGGGCTTCAATGAGCAGTTCTTC
>.|few|TRBV7-7|TRBJ2-5
CASSLAAGFQETQYF
TGTGCTAGCAGCTTAGCGGCAGGGTTCCAAGAGACCCAGTACTTC
>TRBD1|.|TRBV5-8|TRBJ1-3
CASSLRQGKPLRNTIYF
TGTGCCAGCAGCTTACGACAGGGGAAGCCTCTACGAAACACCATATATTTT
>TRBD2|.|TRBV2|TRBJ2-2
CASSLGLANTGELFF
TGTGCCAGCAGCCTGGGACTAGCGAACACCGGGGAGCTGTTTTTT
>TRBD1|.|TRBV10-3|TRBJ1-5
CAISSTGGEDQPQHF
TGTGCCATCAGCTCGACAGGGGGCGAGGATCAGCCCCAGCATTTT
>TRBD1|.|TRBV6-5|TRBJ1-1
CASRTRDRGFSEAFF
TGTGCCAGCAGGACCAGGGACAGGGGGTTTTCTGAAGCTTTCTTT
>.|.|TRBV19|TRBJ1-5
CASRKTGNHQPQHF
TGTGCCAGTAGGAAGACAGGTAATCATCAGCCCCAGCATTTT
>.|.|TRBV5-1|TRBJ2-1
CASSPPRDFYNEQFF
TGCGCCAGCAGCCCGCCCCGGGACTTTTACAATGAGCAGTTCTTC
>TRBD1|.|TRBV19|TRBJ1-5
CATSDRASNQPQHF
TGTGCCACCTCAGACAGGGCTAGCAATCAGCCCCAGCATTTT
>.|.|TRBV4-3|TRBJ1-1
CASSHGNTEAFF
TGCGCCAGCAGCCACGGAAACACTGAAGCTTTCTTT
>TRBD1|.|TRBV4-3|TRBJ1-2
CASSKQGASFGYTF
TGCGCCAGCAGCAAACAGGGGGCTTCTTTCGGCTACACCTTC
>.|.|TRBV19|TRBJ1-2
CASSSEGKGKNYGYTF
TGTGCCAGTAGTAGTGAAGGGAAGGGCAAGAACTATGGCTACACCTTC
>TRBD1|.|TRBV30|TRBJ2-2
CAWSPTYFRTGGNTGELFF
TGTGCCTGGAGTCCAACCTATTTCAGGACAGGGGGCAACACCGGGGAGCTGTTTTTT
>TRBD2|.|TRBV7-7|TRBJ2-3
CASSPTSGRAGGTDTQYF
TGTGCTAGCAGCCCGACTAGCGGGAGGGCCGGGGGCACAGATACGCAGTATTTT
>.|.|TRBV29-1|TRBJ1-1
CSVGTKAGTSGAFF
TGCAGCGTTGGAACAAAAGCAGGAACCTCCGGGGCTTTCTTT
>TRBD1|.|TRBV4-3|TRBJ1-5
CASSRDRGNQPQHF
TGCGCCAGCAGTCGGGACAGGGGCAATCAGCCCCAGCATTTT
>.|.|TRBV7-2|TRBJ2-5
CASSLAPGVLEETQYF
TGTGCCAGCAGCCTAGCCCCGGGAGTTTTGGAAGAGACCCAGTACTTC
>.|.|TRBV13|TRBJ2-2
CASSVGFGAGELFF
TGTGCCAGCAGCGTGGGATTCGGGGCCGGGGAGCTGTTTTTT
>TRBD2|.|TRBV27|TRBJ2-1
CASSLTSGGADEQFF
TGTGCCAGCAGTTTAACTAGCGGGGGGGCCGATGAGCAGTTCTTC
>TRBD2|.|TRBV11-3|TRBJ2-1
CASSPGLAGGPEEQFF
TGTGCCAGCAGCCCCGGACTAGCGGGAGGGCCGGAGGAGCAGTTCTTC
>TRBD2|.|TRBV27|TRBJ2-2
CASSLLAGGVTGELFF
TGTGCCAGCAGTTTACTAGCGGGAGGGGTCACCGGGGAGCTGTTTTTT
>TRBD1|.|TRBV19|TRBJ2-7
CASSKGTGIYEQYF
TGTGCCAGTAGTAAAGGGACAGGGATCTACGAGCAGTACTTC
>.|.|TRBV5-6|TRBJ2-7
CASSLGLESYEQYF
TGTGCCAGCAGCTTGGGGCTGGAATCCTACGAGCAGTACTTC